Shown below are 5 T cell receptor beta chains from a single sample sequenced in a study of low-dose radiotherapy and immunotherapy resistance in tumors. Alpha- and beta-chain coverage of first-strand cDNA came from TRAV- and TRBV-specific primers. For amplifying TCRs, the PCR ran for about 22 cycles with Phusion, which was used together with a constant-region primer and the adapter on the V primers. In TCRdb, the reads were re-called with MiXCR into one record per CDR3 protein. The table has some 85,000 distinct CDR3 sequences, approximately 19% seen once. Time point of the sample: before trial treatment. This specimen was PBMCs, taken before treatment. The receptors stem from a male donor with prostate cancer.

This clonotype was found many times. The chain couples TRBV19 to TRBJ1-5; no reliable D call. Trimming took off 3 bases at V and 4 bases at J, with 13 bases between the two ends. Germline V lookup: CDR1 LNHDA, CDR2 SQIVND (reference sequence). The CDR3 is made up of 15 amino acids. DNA for the CDR3: TGTGCCAGTAGTATGCGGGCGGTGGTTAATCAGCCCCAGCATTTT. Amino acid sequence: CASSMRAVVNQPQHF.

This clonotype showed up many times. The chain links TRBV2 to TRBJ2-5, with 8 positions matching TRBD1. The CDR3 has 14 residues. Germline V CDR1 and CDR2: SNHLY, FYNNEI. J was trimmed by 5 bases and V by 6 bases; bases with no gene match: 8. The CDR3 here is CASRVDRVLETQYF. For the CDR3, the DNA is TGTGCCAGCAGAGTGGACAGGGTTTTGGAGACCCAGTACTTC.

The chain uses TRBV28 and TRBJ2-7; D perhaps matches TRBD2 (6 bases). V lost 7 bases to trimming and J lost 7 bases, with 17 bases between them. This CDR3 has 13 residues. The germline CDR1 and CDR2 sequences are MDHEN and SYDVKM. The CDR3 here is CASTGLLGGEQYF. CDR3 sequence (DNA): TGTGCCAGCACGGGACTTCTCGGTGGGGAGCAGTACTTC. The full variable domain, rest sourced from reference TRBV28 and TRBJ2-7, is DVKVTQSSRYLVKRTGEKVFLECVQDMDHENMFWYRQDPGLGLRLIYFSYDVKMKEKGDIPEGYSVSREKKERFSLILESASTNQTSMYLCASTGLLGGEQYFGPGTRLTVT.

The chain combines TRBV6-1 with TRBJ2-3; 7 positions match TRBD2. The CDR3 totals 17 residues. Trimming removed 7 bases from V and 5 bases from J; junction bases left unmatched: 18. Germline assignment: CDR1 MNHNS and CDR2 SASEGT. Here the CDR3 DNA reads TGTGCCAGCATCCCCTTTGCGGTCCGGGAGGAGATAGATACGCAGTATTTT. As protein: CASIPFAVREEIDTQYF.

This clonotype was counted many times. V and J are TRBV27 and TRBJ2-7; the match to TRBD2 covers 12 bases. CDR3 length: 15 residues. Germline V gives CDR1 MNHEY, CDR2 SMNVEV (reference sequence). The trim removed 4 bases at V and 3 bases at J, leaving 4 bases unmatched. This CDR3 is CASSSILAGGYEQYF. The CDR3 DNA is TGTGCCAGCAGTTCCATACTAGCGGGGGGCTACGAGCAGTACTTC.